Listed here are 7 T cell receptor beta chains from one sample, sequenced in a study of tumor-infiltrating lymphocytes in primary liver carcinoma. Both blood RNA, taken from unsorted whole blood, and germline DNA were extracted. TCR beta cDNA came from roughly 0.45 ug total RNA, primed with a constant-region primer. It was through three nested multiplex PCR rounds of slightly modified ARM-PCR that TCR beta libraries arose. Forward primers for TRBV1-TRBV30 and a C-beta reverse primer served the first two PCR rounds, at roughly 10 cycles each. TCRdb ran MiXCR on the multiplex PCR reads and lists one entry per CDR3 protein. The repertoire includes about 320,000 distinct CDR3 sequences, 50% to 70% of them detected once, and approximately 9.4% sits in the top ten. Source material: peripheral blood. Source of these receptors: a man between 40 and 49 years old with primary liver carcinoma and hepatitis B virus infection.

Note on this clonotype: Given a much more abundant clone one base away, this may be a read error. The CDR3 DNA reads TGCACCAGCCAAACCTGGGGGGGGGCTAATGGCTACAATGAGCAGTTCTTC. It codes for CTSQTWGGANGYNEQFF. The chain links TRBV10-2 to TRBJ2-1, with TRBD2 as a possible D gene (7 bases). Germline V CDR1 and CDR2: WSHSY, SAAADI. The CDR3 loop spans 17 amino acids.

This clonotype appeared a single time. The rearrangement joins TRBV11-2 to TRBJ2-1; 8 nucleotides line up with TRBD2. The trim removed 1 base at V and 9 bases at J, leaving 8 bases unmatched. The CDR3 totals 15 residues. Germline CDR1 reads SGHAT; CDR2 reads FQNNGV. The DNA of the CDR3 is TGTGCCAGCAGCTTAGGGACCACCCGGGAGGGTGAGCAGTTCTTC. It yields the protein CASSLGTTREGEQFF.

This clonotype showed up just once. For the CDR3, the DNA is TGTGCCAGTACCATGGACAGGGGGGAAGAGTGCTACACCTTC. This encodes CASTMDRGEECYTF. V is TRBV19 and J is TRBJ1-2; 10 nucleotides line up with TRBD1. Germline CDR1 and CDR2: LNHDA and SQIVND (reference sequence). The CDR3 has 14 amino acids. V lost 7 bases, J lost 9 bases, and 11 bases stayed unmatched.

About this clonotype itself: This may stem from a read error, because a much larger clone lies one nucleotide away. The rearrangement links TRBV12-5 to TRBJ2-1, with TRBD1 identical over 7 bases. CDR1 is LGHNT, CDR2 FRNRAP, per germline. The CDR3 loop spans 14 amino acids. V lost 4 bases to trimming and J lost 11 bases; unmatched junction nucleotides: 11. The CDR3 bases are TGTGCTAGTGGTTCTTCGACAGGGCCCTGGAAGCAGTTCTTC. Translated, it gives CASGSSTGPWKQFF.

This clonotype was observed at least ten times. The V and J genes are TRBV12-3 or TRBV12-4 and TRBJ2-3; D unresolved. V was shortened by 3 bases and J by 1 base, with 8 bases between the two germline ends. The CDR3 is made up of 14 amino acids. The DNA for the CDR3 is TGTGCCAGCAGTTTCGGGCAGGGCACAGATACGCAGTATTTT. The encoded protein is CASSFGQGTDTQYF.

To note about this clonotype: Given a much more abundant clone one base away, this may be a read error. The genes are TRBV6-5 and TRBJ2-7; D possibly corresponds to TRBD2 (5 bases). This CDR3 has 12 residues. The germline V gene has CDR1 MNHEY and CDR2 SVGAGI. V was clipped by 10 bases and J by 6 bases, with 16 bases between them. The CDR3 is CAIRRGACEQYF. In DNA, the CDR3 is TGTGCCATTCGACGGGGAGCCTGCGAGCAGTACTTC.

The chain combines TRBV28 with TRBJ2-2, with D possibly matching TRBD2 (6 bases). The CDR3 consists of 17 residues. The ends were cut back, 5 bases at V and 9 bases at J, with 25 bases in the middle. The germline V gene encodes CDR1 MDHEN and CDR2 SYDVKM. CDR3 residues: CASSTGFGLAKTWELFF. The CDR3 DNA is TGTGCCAGCAGTACGGGGTTTGGGCTAGCGAAAACCTGGGAGCTGTTTTTT.